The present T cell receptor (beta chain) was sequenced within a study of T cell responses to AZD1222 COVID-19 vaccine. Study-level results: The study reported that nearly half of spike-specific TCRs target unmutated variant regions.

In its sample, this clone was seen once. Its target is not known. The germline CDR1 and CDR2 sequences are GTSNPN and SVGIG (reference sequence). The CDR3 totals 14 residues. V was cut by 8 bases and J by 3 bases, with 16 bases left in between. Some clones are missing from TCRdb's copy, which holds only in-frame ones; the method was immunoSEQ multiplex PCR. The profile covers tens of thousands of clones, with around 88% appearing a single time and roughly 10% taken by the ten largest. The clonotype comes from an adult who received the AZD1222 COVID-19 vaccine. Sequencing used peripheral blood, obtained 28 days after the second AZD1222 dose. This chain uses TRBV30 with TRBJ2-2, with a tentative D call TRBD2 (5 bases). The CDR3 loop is CARTREGYTGELFF. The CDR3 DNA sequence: TGTGCCCGGACCCGAGAGGGATACACCGGGGAGCTGTTTTTT.